This TCR beta chain was captured in a study of response to subunit inactivated influenza vaccine. In this sample, this clonotype turned up a few times. Looked up from germline, CDR1 is MDHEN and CDR2 is SYDVKM. This CDR3 is 13 amino acids long. With 6 bases clipped from V and 12 bases from J, the junction kept 11 bases outside the gene matches. MiXCR, applied by TCRdb to the RT-PCR reads, yields one record per CDR3 protein. The sample includes 700,000 to 800,000 distinct CDR3 sequences, roughly 18% seen only once; the top ten take roughly a tenth. The sequencing used PBMCs from blood, collected more than 4 days after vaccination. This chain links TRBV28 with TRBJ2-3; 8 bases are shared with TRBD1. The origin of this receptor is a man aged 45-60 years who received an inactivated influenza vaccine. CDR3 DNA sequence: TGTGCCAGCAGGTTTTATGGGCAGGGGGCTCAGTATTTT. Its translation: CASRFYGQGAQYF.